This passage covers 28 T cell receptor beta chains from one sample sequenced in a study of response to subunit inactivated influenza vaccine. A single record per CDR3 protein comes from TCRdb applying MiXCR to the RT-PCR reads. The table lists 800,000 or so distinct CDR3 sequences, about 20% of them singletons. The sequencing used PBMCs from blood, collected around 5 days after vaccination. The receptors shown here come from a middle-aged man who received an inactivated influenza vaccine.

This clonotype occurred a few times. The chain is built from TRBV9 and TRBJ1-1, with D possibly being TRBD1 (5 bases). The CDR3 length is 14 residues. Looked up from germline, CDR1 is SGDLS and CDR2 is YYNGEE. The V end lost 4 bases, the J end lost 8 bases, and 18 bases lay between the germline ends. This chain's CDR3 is CASSKPDGEGEAFF. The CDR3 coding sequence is TGTGCCAGCAGCAAACCTGACGGTGAGGGGGAAGCTTTCTTT.

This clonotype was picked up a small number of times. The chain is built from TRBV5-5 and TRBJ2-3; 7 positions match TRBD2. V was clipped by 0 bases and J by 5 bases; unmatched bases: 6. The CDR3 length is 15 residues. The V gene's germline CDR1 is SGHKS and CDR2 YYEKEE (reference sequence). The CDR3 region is CASSLVGGMVDTQYF. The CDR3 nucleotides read TGTGCCAGCAGCTTGGTGGGAGGGATGGTAGATACGCAGTATTTT. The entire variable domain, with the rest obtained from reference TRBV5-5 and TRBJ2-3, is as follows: DAGVTQSPTHLIKTRGQQVTLRCSPISGHKSVSWYQQVLGQGPQFIFQYYEKEERGRGNFPDRFSARQFPNYSSELNVNALLLGDSALYLCASSLVGGMVDTQYFGPGTRLTVL.

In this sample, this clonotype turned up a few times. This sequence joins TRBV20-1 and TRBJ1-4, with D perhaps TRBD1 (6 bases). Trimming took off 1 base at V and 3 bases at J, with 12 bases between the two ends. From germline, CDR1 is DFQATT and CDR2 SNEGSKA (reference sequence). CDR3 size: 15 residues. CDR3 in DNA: TGCAGTGCTAGAGTTGCGGGGGCGTCTAATGAAAAACTGTTTTTT. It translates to CSARVAGASNEKLFF.

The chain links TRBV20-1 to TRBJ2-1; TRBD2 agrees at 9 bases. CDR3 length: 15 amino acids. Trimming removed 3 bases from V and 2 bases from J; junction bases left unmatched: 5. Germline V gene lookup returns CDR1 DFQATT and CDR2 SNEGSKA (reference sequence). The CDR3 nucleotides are TGCAGTGCTAGCCCGACTAGCGGAACCTACAATGAGCAGTTCTTC. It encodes CSASPTSGTYNEQFF.

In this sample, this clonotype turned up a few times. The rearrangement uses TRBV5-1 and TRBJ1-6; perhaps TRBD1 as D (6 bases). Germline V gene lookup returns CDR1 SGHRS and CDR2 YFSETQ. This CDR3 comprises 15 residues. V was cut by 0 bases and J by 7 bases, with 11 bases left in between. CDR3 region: CASSLAGQGNSPLHF. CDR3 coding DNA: TGCGCCAGCAGCTTGGCGGGACAAGGAAATTCACCCCTCCACTTT.

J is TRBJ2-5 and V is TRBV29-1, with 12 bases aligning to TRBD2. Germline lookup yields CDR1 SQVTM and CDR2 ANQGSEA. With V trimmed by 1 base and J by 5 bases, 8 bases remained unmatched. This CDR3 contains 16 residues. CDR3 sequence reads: CSVEALAGGPGETQYF. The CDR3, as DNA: TGCAGCGTTGAAGCGCTAGCGGGGGGGCCGGGTGAGACCCAGTACTTC. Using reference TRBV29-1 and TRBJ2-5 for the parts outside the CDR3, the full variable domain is SAVISQKPSRDICQRGTSLTIQCQVDSQVTMMFWYRQQPGQSLTLIATANQGSEATYESGFVIDKFPISRPNLTFSTLTVSNMSPEDSSIYLCSVEALAGGPGETQYFGPGTRLLVL.

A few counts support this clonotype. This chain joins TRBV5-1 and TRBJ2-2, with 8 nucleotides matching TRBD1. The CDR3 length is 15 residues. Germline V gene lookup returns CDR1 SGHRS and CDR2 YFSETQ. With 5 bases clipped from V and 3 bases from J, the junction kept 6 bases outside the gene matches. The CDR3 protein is CASRSGQADTGELFF. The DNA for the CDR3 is TGCGCCAGCAGGTCGGGACAGGCAGACACCGGGGAGCTGTTTTTT.

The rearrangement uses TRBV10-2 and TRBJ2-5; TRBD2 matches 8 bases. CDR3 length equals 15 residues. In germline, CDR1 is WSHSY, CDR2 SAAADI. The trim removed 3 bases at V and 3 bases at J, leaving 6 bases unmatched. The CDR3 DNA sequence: TGCGCCAGCAGTGACAAGCGGGGGATTAAAGAGACCCAGTACTTC. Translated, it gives CASSDKRGIKETQYF.

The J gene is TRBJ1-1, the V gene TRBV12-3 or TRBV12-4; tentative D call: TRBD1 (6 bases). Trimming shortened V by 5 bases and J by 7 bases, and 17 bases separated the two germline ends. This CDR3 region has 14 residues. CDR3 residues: CASSKGGGAGEAFF. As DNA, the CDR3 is TGTGCCAGCAGTAAAGGGGGGGGCGCGGGTGAAGCTTTCTTT.

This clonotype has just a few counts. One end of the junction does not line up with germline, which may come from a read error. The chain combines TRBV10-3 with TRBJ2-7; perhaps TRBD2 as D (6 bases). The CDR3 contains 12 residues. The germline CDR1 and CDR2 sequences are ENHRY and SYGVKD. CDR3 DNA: TGTGCCATCAGTGACCCAGGGACTTACAGTGACTTC. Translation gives CAISDPGTYSDF.

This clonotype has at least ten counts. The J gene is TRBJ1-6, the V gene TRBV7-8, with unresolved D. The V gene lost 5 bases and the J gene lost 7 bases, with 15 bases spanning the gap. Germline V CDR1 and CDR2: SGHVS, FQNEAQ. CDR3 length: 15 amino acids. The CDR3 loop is CASSPRTVGNSPLHF. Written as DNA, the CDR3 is TGTGCCAGCAGCCCGCGGACGGTTGGGAATTCACCCCTCCACTTT. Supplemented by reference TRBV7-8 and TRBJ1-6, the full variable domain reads GAGVSQSPRYKVAKRGQDVALRCDPISGHVSLFWYQQALGQGPEFLTYFQNEAQLDKSGLPSDRFFAERPEGSVSTLKIQRTQQEDSAVYLCASSPRTVGNSPLHFGNGTRLTVT.

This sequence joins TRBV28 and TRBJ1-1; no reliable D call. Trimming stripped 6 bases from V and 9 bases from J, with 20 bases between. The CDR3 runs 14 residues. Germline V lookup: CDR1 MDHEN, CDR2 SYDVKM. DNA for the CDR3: TGTGCCAGCAGCTCGCCCAGCGGCCGGCAGCAAGCTTTCTTT. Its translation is CASSSPSGRQQAFF. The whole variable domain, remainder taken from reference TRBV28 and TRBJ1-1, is DVKVTQSSRYLVKRTGEKVFLECVQDMDHENMFWYRQDPGLGLRLIYFSYDVKMKEKGDIPEGYSVSREKKERFSLILESASTNQTSMYLCASSSPSGRQQAFFGQGTRLTVV.

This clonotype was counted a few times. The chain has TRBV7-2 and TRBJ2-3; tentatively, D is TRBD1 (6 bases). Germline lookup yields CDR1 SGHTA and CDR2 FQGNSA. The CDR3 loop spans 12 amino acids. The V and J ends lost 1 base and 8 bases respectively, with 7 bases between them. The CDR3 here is CASSLGQVTQYF. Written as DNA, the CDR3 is TGTGCCAGCAGCTTAGGACAGGTTACGCAGTATTTT.

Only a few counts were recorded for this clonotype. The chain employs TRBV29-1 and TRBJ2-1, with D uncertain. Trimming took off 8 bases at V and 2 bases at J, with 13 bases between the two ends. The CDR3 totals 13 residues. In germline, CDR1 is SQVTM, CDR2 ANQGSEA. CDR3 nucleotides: TGCAGCACGAACCTGGGGACCTACAATGAGCAGTTCTTC. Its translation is CSTNLGTYNEQFF.

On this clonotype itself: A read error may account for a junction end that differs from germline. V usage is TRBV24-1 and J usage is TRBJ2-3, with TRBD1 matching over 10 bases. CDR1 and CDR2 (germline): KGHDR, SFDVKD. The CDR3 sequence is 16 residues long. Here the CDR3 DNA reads TGTGCCACCAGTGATGCGACAGGGGGCCCGACAGATTCGCAGTATTTT. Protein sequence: CATSDATGGPTDSQYF.

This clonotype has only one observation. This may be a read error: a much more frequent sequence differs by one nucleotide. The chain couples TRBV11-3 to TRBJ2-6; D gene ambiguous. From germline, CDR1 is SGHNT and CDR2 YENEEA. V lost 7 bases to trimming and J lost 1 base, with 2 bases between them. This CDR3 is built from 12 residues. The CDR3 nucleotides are TGTGCCAGCATTTCTGGGGCCAACGTCCTGACTTTC. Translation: CASISGANVLTF.

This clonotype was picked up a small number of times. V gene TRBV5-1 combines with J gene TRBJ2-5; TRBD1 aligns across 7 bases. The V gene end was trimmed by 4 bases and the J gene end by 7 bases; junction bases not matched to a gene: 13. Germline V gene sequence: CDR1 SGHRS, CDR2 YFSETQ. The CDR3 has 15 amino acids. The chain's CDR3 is CASSKGDRNLGTQYF. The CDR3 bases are TGCGCCAGCAGCAAAGGGGACAGAAATTTGGGGACCCAGTACTTC.

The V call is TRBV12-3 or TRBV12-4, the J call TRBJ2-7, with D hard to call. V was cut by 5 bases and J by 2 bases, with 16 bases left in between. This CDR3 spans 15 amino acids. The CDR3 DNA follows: TGTGCCAGCAGTGGCGCAGGCTATCTTACCTACGAGCAGTACTTC. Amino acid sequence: CASSGAGYLTYEQYF.

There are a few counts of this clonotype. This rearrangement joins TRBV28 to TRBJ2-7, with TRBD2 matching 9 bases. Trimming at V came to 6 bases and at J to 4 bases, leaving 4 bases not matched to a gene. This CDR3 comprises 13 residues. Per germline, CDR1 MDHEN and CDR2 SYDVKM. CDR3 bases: TGTGCCAGCAGACCGGGACTAGCTTACGAGCAGTACTTC. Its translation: CASRPGLAYEQYF.

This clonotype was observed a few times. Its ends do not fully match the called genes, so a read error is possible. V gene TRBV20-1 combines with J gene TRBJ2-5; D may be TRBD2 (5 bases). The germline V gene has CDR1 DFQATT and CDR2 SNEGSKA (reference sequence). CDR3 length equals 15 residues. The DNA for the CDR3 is TGCAGTGCAAGAGCCTCTCCACCGGGACAAGAGACCCAGTACTTC. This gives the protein CSARASPPGQETQYF.

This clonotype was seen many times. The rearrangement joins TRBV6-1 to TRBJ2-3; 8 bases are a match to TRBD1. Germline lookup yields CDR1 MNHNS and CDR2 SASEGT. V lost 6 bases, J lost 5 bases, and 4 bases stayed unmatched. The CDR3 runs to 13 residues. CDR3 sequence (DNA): TGTGCCAGCAGCGGGACAGGACGAGATACGCAGTATTTT. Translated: CASSGTGRDTQYF.

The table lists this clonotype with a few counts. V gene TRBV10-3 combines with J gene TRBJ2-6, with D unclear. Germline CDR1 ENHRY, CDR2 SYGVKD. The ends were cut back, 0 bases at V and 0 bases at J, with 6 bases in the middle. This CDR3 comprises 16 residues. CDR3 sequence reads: CAISESTSSGANVLTF. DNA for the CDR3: TGTGCCATCAGTGAGTCGACGAGCTCTGGGGCCAACGTCCTGACTTTC.

CDR3 nucleotide sequence: TGTGCCAGCACCACCATGACTAGCGGGAGGAAAGATACGCAGTATTTT. Translating it yields CASTTMTSGRKDTQYF. The chain links TRBV27 to TRBJ2-3; 13 nucleotides agree with TRBD2. The CDR3 has 16 amino acids. After removal of 7 bases from V and 5 bases from J, the junction contained 9 bases not matched to a gene. Germline loops: CDR1 MNHEY, CDR2 SMNVEV (reference sequence).

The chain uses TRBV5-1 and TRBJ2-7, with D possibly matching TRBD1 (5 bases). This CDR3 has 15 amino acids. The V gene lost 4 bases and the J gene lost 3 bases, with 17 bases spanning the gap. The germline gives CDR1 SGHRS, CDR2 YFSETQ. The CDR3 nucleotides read TGCGCCAGCAGCCCTACCTCGCAGGGAAGCTACGAGCAGTACTTC. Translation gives CASSPTSQGSYEQYF.

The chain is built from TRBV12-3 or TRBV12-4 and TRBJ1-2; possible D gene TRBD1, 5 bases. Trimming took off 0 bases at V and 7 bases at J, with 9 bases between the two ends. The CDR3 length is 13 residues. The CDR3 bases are TGTGCCAGCAGTTTAGCGCCAGGGCTTGGCTACACCTTC. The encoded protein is CASSLAPGLGYTF.

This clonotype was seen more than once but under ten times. CDR3 sequence (DNA): TGTGCCAGCAGACCCCTCCACGAGACCCAGTACTTC. It translates to CASRPLHETQYF. The chain carries TRBV12-3 or TRBV12-4 and TRBJ2-5, with D unresolved. CDR3 length: 12 residues. Trimming removed 6 bases at V and 5 bases at J, with 10 bases between.

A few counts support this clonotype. The CDR3 DNA is TGTGCCAGCAGCTTAGGAGGGTTAGTTCAGAATGAGCAGTTCTTC. It codes for CASSLGGLVQNEQFF. The rearrangement joins TRBV11-2 to TRBJ2-1; TRBD2 is a possible D gene (5 bases). The germline V and J ends were trimmed by 1 base and 7 bases, with 14 bases remaining between them. CDR1 and CDR2 (germline): SGHAT, FQNNGV. The CDR3 covers 15 residues.

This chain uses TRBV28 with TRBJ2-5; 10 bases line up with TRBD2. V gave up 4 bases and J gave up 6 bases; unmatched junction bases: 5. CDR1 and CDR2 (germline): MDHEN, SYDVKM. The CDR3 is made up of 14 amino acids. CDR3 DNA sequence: TGTGCCAGCAGTTCTCCAACTAGCGGGAAGACCCAGTACTTC. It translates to CASSSPTSGKTQYF.